These 16 T cell receptor beta chains were all obtained from the same sample, sequenced in a study of shared clonotypes between healthy human individuals (dated by TCRdb to 2019 to 2021). The library was produced with the immunoSEQ multiplex PCR assay. The source is immuneACCESS, and TCRdb retained only in-frame sequences with V and J called. Part of the clones is not carried over; for the studies checked, unresolved V genes explain less than half of this, and the remainder is unexplained. The sample profile shows a few hundred thousand clones; almost 97% of them were found once. The ten largest clones capture 0.045% to 0.06% of the sample. Sequenced input: naive CD4+ T cells sorted from blood. According to the study, the label for this sample's cell subset or site signals: CD45RA+ positively selected. Receptors originate from a woman aged 25 to 39 in good health.

The V gene is TRBV19, the J gene TRBJ2-6; D is perhaps TRBD1 (5 bases). The CDR3 has 13 residues. Germline V lookup: CDR1 LNHDA, CDR2 SQIVND (reference sequence). Trimming removed 5 bases from V and 8 bases from J, with 10 bases in between. As DNA, the CDR3 is TGTGCCAGTAGTGCAGGACACTCCAACGTCCTGACTTTC. It yields the protein CASSAGHSNVLTF. The full variable domain, rest sourced from reference TRBV19 and TRBJ2-6, is DGGITQSPKYLFRKEGQNVTLSCEQNLNHDAMYWYRQDPGQGLRLIYYSQIVNDFQKGDIAEGYSVSREKKESFPLTVTSAQKNPTAFYLCASSAGHSNVLTFGAGSRLTVL.

J is TRBJ2-7 and V is TRBV27; D might be TRBD1 (7 bases). This CDR3 spans 15 amino acids. Between the trimmed V and J ends, which lost 0 bases and 3 bases, there was a span of 12 bases. Per germline, CDR1 MNHEY and CDR2 SMNVEV (reference sequence). The CDR3 DNA sequence: TGTGCCAGCAGTTTATCGACCAGGGGGGTCTACGAGCAGTACTTC. Translating it yields CASSLSTRGVYEQYF.

This chain links TRBV28 with TRBJ1-5; 8 nucleotides match TRBD1. J was trimmed by 9 bases and V by 3 bases; bases with no gene match: 19. The CDR3 runs to 18 residues. Germline lookup yields CDR1 MDHEN and CDR2 SYDVKM. CDR3 loop: CASSFDRGRRSRSRPQHF. As DNA, the CDR3 is TGTGCCAGCAGTTTTGACAGGGGCCGCAGGAGTCGAAGTCGGCCCCAGCATTTT.

The chain carries TRBV10-3 and TRBJ2-5; D might be TRBD1 (6 bases). The CDR3 runs to 15 residues. V was shortened by 3 bases and J by 2 bases, with 13 bases between the two germline ends. Germline assignment: CDR1 ENHRY and CDR2 SYGVKD. CDR3 residues: CAISERGIGQETQYF. The CDR3 nucleotides read TGTGCCATCAGTGAAAGGGGGATCGGACAAGAGACCCAGTACTTC.

V gene TRBV6-1 combines with J gene TRBJ2-5; 7 bases line up with TRBD1. Trimming removed 6 bases from V and 1 base from J; junction bases left unmatched: 8. Germline V CDR1 and CDR2: MNHNS, SASEGT. CDR3 length: 15 amino acids. CDR3 nucleotide sequence: TGTGCCAGCAGCCTCTACAGACAGGGCCAAGAGACCCAGTACTTC. Protein sequence: CASSLYRQGQETQYF.

This clone came up once. The rearrangement uses TRBV19 and TRBJ2-2; 15 bases map to TRBD2. Trimming at V came to 3 bases and at J to 5 bases, leaving 7 bases not matched to a gene. Germline CDR1 LNHDA, CDR2 SQIVND (reference sequence). The length of the CDR3 is 18 residues. CDR3 DNA: TGTGCCAGTAGTATCGGACTAGCGGGAGGGCTAGTGACCGGGGAGCTGTTTTTT. Translated: CASSIGLAGGLVTGELFF.

The chain employs TRBV5-1 and TRBJ1-3; possibly TRBD1 for D (5 bases). Per the germline V gene, CDR1 is SGHRS and CDR2 is YFSETQ. Trimming shortened V by 2 bases and J by 0 bases, and 15 bases separated the two germline ends. There are 17 residues in the CDR3. The CDR3 coding sequence is TGCGCCAGCAGCTTAGGCCCCGCAGGGAGCTCTGGAAACACCATATATTTT. It specifies CASSLGPAGSSGNTIYF.

V is TRBV4-1 and J is TRBJ2-7; D may be TRBD1 or TRBD2 (5 bases each). V lost 3 bases, J lost 6 bases, and 12 bases lay in between. Per germline, CDR1 MGHRA and CDR2 YSYEKL. The CDR3 extends over 13 amino acids. The DNA for the CDR3 is TGCGCCAGCAGCCAGGGCCCGGGACGCGAGCAGTACTTC. This codes for CASSQGPGREQYF.

V is TRBV5-1 and J is TRBJ2-2; D gene uncertain. Between the trimmed V and J ends, which lost 4 bases and 3 bases, there was a span of 13 bases. Germline V gives CDR1 SGHRS, CDR2 YFSETQ. The CDR3 loop spans 15 amino acids. CDR3 coding DNA: TGCGCCAGCAGCCCTAGGGCTGCAGACACCGGGGAGCTGTTTTTT. Its translation: CASSPRAADTGELFF.

This sequence joins TRBV30 and TRBJ2-1; a possible D gene is TRBD1 (6 bases). V gave up 0 bases and J gave up 5 bases, with 11 bases separating them. Germline lookup yields CDR1 GTSNPN and CDR2 SVGIG (reference sequence). The CDR3 loop spans 14 amino acids. CDR3 region: CAWSVLDRNNEQFF. The CDR3, as DNA: TGTGCCTGGAGTGTCTTGGACAGAAACAATGAGCAGTTCTTC.

The chain joins TRBV14 to TRBJ2-7; D unclear. Germline CDR1 is SGHDN and CDR2 is FVKESK. Trimming removed 3 bases from V and 5 bases from J, with 5 bases in between. The CDR3 runs to 11 residues. CDR3: CASSQTNEQYF. Written as DNA, the CDR3 is TGTGCCAGCAGCCAGACGAACGAGCAGTACTTC. Variable domain in full (rest from reference TRBV14 and TRBJ2-7): EAGVTQFPSHSVIEKGQTVTLRCDPISGHDNLYWYRRVMGKEIKFLLHFVKESKQDESGMPNNRFLAERTGGTYSTLKVQPAELEDSGVYFCASSQTNEQYFGPGTRLTVT.

The CDR3 spells CASSLKGQGFF. Here the CDR3 DNA reads TGTGCCAGCAGCTTAAAGGGACAGGGCTTCTTT. The rearrangement links TRBV13 to TRBJ1-1; 9 bases fit TRBD1. Germline-derived CDR1 and CDR2 are PRHDT and FYEKMQ (reference sequence). CDR3 length: 11 amino acids. V shed 2 bases and J 14 bases; nucleotides not matched to a gene: 3. Full variable domain (missing parts from reference TRBV13 and TRBJ1-1): AAGVIQSPRHLIKEKRETATLKCYPIPRHDTVYWYQQGPGQDPQFLISFYEKMQSDKGSIPDRFSAQQFSDYHSELNMSSLELGDSALYFCASSLKGQGFFGQGTRLTVV.

This chain uses TRBV4-2 with TRBJ2-7, with 8 bases aligning to TRBD2. Germline values: CDR1 LGHNA, CDR2 YNFKEQ. Trimming took 5 bases from V and 0 from J; bases not matched to a gene: 9. This CDR3 spans 16 amino acids. CDR3 DNA: TGTGCCAGCAGCTTGGGGGGCGGGAGGAGCTCCTACGAGCAGTACTTC. Its protein product is CASSLGGGRSSYEQYF.

The rearrangement uses TRBV7-9 and TRBJ2-7; TRBD2 is a possible D gene (6 bases). The V gene lost 2 bases and the J gene lost 6 bases, with 8 bases spanning the gap. The CDR3 has 12 residues. Germline assignment: CDR1 SEHNR and CDR2 FQNEAQ (reference sequence). DNA of the CDR3: TGTGCCAGCAGCTTACAGGGACTCGAGCAGTACTTC. Its translation is CASSLQGLEQYF.

The rearrangement links TRBV20-1 to TRBJ2-7; no clear D. The CDR3 extends over 11 amino acids. Trimming took 6 bases from V and 5 from J, leaving 11 bases between them. Germline V gene sequence: CDR1 DFQATT, CDR2 SNEGSKA (reference sequence). For the CDR3, the DNA is TGCAGTGCCAGACTTGCAAACGAGCAGTACTTC. Residues: CSARLANEQYF.

This sequence joins TRBV18 and TRBJ2-3; no clear D gene. Looked up from germline, CDR1 is KGHSH and CDR2 is LQKENI. The CDR3 is 17 amino acids. The V end was cut by 3 bases, the J end by 3 bases, with 19 bases between. CDR3 amino acids: CASSPVVATQRTDTQYF. CDR3 nucleotides: TGTGCCAGCTCACCGGTTGTTGCGACTCAACGGACAGATACGCAGTATTTT.